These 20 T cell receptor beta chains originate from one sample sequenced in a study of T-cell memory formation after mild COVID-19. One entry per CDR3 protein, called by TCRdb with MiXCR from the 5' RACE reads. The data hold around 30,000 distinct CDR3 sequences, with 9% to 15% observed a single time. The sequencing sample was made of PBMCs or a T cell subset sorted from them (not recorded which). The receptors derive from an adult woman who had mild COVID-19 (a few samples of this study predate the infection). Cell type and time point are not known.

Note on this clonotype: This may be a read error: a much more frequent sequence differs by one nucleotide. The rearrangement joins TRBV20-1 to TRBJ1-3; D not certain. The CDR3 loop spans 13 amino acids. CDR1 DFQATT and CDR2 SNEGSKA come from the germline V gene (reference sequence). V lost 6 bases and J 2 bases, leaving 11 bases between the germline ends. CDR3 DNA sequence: TGCAGTGCCGCAGTGTTCACTGGAAACACCATATATTTT. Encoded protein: CSAAVFTGNTIYF.

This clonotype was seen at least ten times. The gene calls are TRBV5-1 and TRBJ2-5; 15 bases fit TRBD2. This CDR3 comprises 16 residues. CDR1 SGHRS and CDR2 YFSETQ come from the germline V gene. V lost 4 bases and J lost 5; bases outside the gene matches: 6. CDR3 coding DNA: TGCGCCAGCAGCCCGGGACTAGCGGGAGGACAGGAGACCCAGTACTTC. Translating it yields CASSPGLAGGQETQYF.

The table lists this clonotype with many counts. Here the CDR3 DNA reads TGTGCCAGCTCACCACCGGCCGGGGAGCTGTTTTTT. Translated, it gives CASSPPAGELFF. The chain is built from TRBV18 and TRBJ2-2; D unclear. This CDR3 region has 12 residues. V was clipped by 0 bases and J by 6 bases, with 2 bases between them. Germline V gene lookup returns CDR1 KGHSH and CDR2 LQKENI.

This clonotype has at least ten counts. DNA for the CDR3: TGTGCCAGCAGCTTGATCCATAAAGAGACCCAGTACTTC. Translated: CASSLIHKETQYF. The chain has TRBV7-6 and TRBJ2-5; no clear D gene. The length of the CDR3 is 13 residues. Trimming removed 3 bases at V and 3 bases at J, with 8 bases between. Germline values: CDR1 SGHVS, CDR2 FNYEAQ.

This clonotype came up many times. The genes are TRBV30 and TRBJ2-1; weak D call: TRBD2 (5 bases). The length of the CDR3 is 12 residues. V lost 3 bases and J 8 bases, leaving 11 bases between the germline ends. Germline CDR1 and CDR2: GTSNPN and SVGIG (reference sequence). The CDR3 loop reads CAWRLSVDEQFF. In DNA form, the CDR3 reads TGTGCCTGGAGACTTAGCGTGGATGAGCAGTTCTTC.

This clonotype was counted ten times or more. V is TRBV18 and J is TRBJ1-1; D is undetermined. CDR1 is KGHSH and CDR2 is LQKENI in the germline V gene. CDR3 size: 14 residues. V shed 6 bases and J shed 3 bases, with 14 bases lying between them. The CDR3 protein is CASSPALRDTEAFF. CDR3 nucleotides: TGTGCCAGCTCGCCAGCCCTAAGGGACACTGAAGCTTTCTTT.

The CDR3 coding sequence is TGCGCCAGCAGCTTGCCGGAACTTACGGGCACAGATACGCAGTATTTT. Translation gives CASSLPELTGTDTQYF. The V and J genes are TRBV5-1 and TRBJ2-3; no definite D call. V was clipped by 1 base and J by 1 base, with 13 bases between them. CDR3 size: 16 residues. Germline V gives CDR1 SGHRS, CDR2 YFSETQ.

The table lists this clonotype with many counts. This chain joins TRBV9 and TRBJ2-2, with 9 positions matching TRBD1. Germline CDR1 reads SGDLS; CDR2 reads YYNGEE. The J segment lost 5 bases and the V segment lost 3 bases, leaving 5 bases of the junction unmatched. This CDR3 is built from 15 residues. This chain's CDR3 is CASSARQGGTGELFF. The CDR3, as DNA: TGTGCCAGCAGCGCAAGACAGGGGGGAACCGGGGAGCTGTTTTTT.

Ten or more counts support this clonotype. The CDR3 nucleotides are TGTGCCAGCAGTGACAGGGCTGGTACGAACACCGGGGAGCTGTTTTTT. Encoded protein: CASSDRAGTNTGELFF. V and J are TRBV27 and TRBJ2-2, with TRBD1 identical over 7 bases. CDR3 length: 16 amino acids. The germline gives CDR1 MNHEY, CDR2 SMNVEV (reference sequence). With 5 bases clipped from V and 0 bases from J, the junction kept 6 bases outside the gene matches.

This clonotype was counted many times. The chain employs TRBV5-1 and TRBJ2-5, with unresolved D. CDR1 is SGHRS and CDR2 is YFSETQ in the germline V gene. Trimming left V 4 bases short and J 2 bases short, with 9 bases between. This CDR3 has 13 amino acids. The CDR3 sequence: CASSIPGQETQYF. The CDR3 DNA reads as TGCGCCAGCAGCATTCCAGGACAAGAGACCCAGTACTTC.

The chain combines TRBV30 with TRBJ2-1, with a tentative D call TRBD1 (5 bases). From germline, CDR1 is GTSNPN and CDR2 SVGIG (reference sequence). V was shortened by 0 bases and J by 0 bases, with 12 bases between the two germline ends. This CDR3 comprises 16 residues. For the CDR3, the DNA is TGTGCCTGGAGTGTGGGGCTCGTCAGCTCCTACAATGAGCAGTTCTTC. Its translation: CAWSVGLVSSYNEQFF.

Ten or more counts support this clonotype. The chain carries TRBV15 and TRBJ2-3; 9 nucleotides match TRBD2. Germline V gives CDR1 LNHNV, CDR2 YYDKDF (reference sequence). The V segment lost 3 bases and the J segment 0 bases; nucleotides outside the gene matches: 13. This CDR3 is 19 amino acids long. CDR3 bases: TGTGCCACCAGCAGTGGCGGGACTAGCCAAAGCTCGAGCACAGATACGCAGTATTTT. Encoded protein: CATSSGGTSQSSSTDTQYF.

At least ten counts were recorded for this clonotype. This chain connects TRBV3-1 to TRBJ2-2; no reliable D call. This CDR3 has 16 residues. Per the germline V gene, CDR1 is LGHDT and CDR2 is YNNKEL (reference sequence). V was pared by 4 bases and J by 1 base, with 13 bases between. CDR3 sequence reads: CASSLRLGRNTGELFF. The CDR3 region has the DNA TGTGCCAGCAGCCTCCGTCTAGGTAGGAACACCGGGGAGCTGTTTTTT.

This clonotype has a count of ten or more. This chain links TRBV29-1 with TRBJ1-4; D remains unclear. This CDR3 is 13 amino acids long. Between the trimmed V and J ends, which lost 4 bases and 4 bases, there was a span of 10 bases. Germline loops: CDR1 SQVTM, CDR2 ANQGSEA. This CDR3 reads CSVVGGYNEKLFF. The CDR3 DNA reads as TGCAGCGTTGTGGGCGGATATAATGAAAAACTGTTTTTT. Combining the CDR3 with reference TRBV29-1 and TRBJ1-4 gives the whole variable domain SAVISQKPSRDICQRGTSLTIQCQVDSQVTMMFWYRQQPGQSLTLIATANQGSEATYESGFVIDKFPISRPNLTFSTLTVSNMSPEDSSIYLCSVVGGYNEKLFFGSGTQLSVL.

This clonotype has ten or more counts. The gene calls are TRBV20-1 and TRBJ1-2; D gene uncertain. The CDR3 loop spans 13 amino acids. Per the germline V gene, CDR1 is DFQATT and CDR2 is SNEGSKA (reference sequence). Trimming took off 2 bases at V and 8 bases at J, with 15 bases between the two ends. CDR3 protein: CSARTPELSGYTF. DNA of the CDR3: TGCAGTGCTAGAACCCCGGAGCTGAGCGGCTACACCTTC.

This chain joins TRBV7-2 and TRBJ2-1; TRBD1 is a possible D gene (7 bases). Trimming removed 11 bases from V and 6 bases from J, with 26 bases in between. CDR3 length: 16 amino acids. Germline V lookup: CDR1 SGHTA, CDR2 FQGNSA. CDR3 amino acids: CACTTGVRDLGNEQFF. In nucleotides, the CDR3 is TGTGCCTGCACCACAGGGGTCAGGGACTTAGGCAATGAGCAGTTCTTC.

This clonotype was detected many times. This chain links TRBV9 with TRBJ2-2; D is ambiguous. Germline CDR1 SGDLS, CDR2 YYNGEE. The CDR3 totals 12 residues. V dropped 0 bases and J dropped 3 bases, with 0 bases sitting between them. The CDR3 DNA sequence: TGTGCCAGCAGCGTAGACACCGGGGAGCTGTTTTTT. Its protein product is CASSVDTGELFF.

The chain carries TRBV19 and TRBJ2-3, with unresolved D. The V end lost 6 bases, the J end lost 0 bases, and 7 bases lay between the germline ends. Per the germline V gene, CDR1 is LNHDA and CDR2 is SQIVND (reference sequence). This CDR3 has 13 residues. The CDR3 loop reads CASRTTSTDTQYF. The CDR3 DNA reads TGTGCCAGTAGGACCACTAGCACAGATACGCAGTATTTT.

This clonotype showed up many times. DNA for the CDR3: TGTGCCAGCAGTTTCGGTTCGACGGGAGGGCACAATGAGCAGTTCTTC. Amino acids: CASSFGSTGGHNEQFF. The chain employs TRBV12-3 or TRBV12-4 and TRBJ2-1; 8 bases agree with TRBD2. This CDR3 region has 16 residues. V lost 3 bases and J lost 5; bases outside the gene matches: 9.

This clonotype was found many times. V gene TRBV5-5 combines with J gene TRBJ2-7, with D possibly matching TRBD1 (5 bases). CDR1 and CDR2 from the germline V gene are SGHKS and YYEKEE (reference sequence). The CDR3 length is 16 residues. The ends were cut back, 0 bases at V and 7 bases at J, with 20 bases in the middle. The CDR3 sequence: CASSLGATEPKGEQYF. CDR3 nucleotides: TGTGCCAGCAGCTTGGGGGCGACAGAGCCCAAAGGAGAGCAGTACTTC.